This record looks at one TCR beta chain sequence and its context. The antigen remains unidentified. From germline, CDR1 is MGHRA and CDR2 YSYEKL. This CDR3 has 16 amino acids. Trimming stripped 4 bases from V and 4 bases from J, with 16 bases between. Here immunoSEQ multiplex PCR was the method, and the copy in TCRdb shows in-frame clones only, minus some. Of approximately 52,000 clones listed, 75% to 80% were seen once; the top ten hold 2% to 3%. Chemo-refractory metastatic non-small-cell lung cancer patients were treated with focal radiation plus CTLA-4 blockade with ipilimumab. The data stem from a study of radiotherapy plus CTLA-4 blockade in lung cancer. For the study at large: In 18% of patients, objective responses were seen; 31% had disease control. Study-wide results and caveats: Peripheral blood showed expansion of tumor-derived TCR clones after radiotherapy and ipilimumab.

The sequence derives from a human donor with non-small cell lung cancer whose response to radiotherapy plus ipilimumab could not be evaluated. The J gene is TRBJ1-4, the V gene TRBV4-1, with TRBD1 as a possible D gene (5 bases). This material consisted of peripheral blood, taken from a patient treated with radiotherapy plus ipilimumab. DNA of the CDR3: TGCGCCAGCAGCCTGCAGGGTCTGAGGAGTAATGAAAAACTGTTTTTT. This codes for CASSLQGLRSNEKLFF.